The present TCR beta chain was sequenced within a study of blood T cell repertoires in COVID-19. Libraries were prepared by immunoSEQ multiplex PCR; TCRdb keeps only in-frame clonotypes and omits some of them. This table has approximately 68,000 clones, about four fifths appearing once. The CDR3 has 17 amino acids. Germline V CDR1 and CDR2: MNHNS, SASEGT. The V segment lost 4 bases and the J segment 0 bases; nucleotides outside the gene matches: 6. This receptor was identified in a human donor in a cohort sampled during active COVID-19. Sample: peripheral blood. This chain connects TRBV6-1 to TRBJ1-6; 7 bases match TRBD1. The CDR3 coding sequence is TGTGCCAGCAGTGGAGGCAGGGGGAGCTCCTATAATTCACCCCTCCACTTT. It encodes CASSGGRGSSYNSPLHF.